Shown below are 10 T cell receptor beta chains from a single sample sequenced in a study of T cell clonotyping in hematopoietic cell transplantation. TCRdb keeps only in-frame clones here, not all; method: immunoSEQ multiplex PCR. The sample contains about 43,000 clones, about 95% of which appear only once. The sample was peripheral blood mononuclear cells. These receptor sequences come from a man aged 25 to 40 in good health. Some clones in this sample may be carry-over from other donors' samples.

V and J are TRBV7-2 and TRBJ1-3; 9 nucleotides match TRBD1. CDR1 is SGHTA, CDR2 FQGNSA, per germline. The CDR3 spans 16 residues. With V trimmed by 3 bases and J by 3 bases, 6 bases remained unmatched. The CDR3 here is CASSFSGTGSGNTIYF. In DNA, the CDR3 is TGTGCCAGCAGCTTTTCCGGGACAGGGAGTGGAAACACCATATATTTT.

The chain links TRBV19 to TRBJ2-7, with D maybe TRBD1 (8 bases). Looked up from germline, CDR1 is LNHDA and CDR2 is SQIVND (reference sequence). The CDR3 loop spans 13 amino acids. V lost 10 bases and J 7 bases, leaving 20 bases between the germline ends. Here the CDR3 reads CATRHRGGGEQYF. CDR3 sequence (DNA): TGTGCCACAAGACACAGGGGGGGCGGAGAGCAGTACTTC.

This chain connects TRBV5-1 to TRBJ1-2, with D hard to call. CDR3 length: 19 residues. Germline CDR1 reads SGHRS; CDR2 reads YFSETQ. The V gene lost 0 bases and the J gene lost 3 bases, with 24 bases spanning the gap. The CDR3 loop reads CASSLGARHPQGRDYGYTF. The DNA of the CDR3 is TGCGCCAGCAGCTTGGGAGCTCGGCACCCCCAAGGAAGGGACTATGGCTACACCTTC.

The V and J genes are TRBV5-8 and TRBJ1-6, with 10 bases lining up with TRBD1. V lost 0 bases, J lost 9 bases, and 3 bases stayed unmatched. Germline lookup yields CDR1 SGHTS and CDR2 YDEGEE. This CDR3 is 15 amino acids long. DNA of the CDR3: TGTGCCAGCAGCTTGGGGACAGGGGGTATTTCACCCCTCCACTTT. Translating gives CASSLGTGGISPLHF.

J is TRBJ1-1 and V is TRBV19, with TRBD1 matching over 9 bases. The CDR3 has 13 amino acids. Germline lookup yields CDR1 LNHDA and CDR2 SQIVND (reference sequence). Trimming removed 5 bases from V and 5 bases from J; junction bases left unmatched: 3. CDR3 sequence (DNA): TGTGCCAGTAGTGACAGGGGGAGGACTGAAGCTTTCTTT. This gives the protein CASSDRGRTEAFF.

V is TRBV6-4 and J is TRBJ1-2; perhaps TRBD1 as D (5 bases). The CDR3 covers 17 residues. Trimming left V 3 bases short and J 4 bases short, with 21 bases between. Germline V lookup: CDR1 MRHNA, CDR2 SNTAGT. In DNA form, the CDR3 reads TGTGCCAGCAGTGAAGGCGGGGACCCCGATTTTTTCTATGGCTACACCTTC. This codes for CASSEGGDPDFFYGYTF.

This chain's CDR3 is CASGSDRVNEKLFF. Written as DNA, the CDR3 is TGTGCTAGTGGATCCGACAGGGTTAATGAAAAACTGTTTTTT. This rearrangement joins TRBV12-5 to TRBJ1-4; TRBD1 aligns across 7 bases. The ends lost 6 bases at V and 4 bases at J; junction bases unmatched: 5. Germline assignment: CDR1 LGHNT and CDR2 FRNRAP. CDR3 length: 14 residues.

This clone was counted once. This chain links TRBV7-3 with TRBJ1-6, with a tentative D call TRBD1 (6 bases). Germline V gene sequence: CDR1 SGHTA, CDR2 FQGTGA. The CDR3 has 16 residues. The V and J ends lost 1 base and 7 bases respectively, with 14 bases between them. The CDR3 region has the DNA TGTGCCAGCAGCTTAAGGGGGCAAGGTGCGAATTCACCCCTCCACTTT. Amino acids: CASSLRGQGANSPLHF.

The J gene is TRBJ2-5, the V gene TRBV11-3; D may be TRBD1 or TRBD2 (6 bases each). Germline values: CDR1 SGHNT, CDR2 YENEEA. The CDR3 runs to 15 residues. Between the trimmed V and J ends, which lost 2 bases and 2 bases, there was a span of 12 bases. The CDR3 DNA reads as TGTGCCAGCAGCTTACCACTAGGGGGGCAAGAGACCCAGTACTTC. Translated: CASSLPLGGQETQYF.

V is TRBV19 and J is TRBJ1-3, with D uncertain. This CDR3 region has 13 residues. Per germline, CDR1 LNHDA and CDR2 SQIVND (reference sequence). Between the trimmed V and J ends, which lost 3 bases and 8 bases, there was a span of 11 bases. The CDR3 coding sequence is TGTGCCAGTAGTATCACCTGGGTGCACACCATATATTTT. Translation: CASSITWVHTIYF. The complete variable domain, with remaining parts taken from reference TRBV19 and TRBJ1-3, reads DGGITQSPKYLFRKEGQNVTLSCEQNLNHDAMYWYRQDPGQGLRLIYYSQIVNDFQKGDIAEGYSVSREKKESFPLTVTSAQKNPTAFYLCASSITWVHTIYFGEGSWLTVV.